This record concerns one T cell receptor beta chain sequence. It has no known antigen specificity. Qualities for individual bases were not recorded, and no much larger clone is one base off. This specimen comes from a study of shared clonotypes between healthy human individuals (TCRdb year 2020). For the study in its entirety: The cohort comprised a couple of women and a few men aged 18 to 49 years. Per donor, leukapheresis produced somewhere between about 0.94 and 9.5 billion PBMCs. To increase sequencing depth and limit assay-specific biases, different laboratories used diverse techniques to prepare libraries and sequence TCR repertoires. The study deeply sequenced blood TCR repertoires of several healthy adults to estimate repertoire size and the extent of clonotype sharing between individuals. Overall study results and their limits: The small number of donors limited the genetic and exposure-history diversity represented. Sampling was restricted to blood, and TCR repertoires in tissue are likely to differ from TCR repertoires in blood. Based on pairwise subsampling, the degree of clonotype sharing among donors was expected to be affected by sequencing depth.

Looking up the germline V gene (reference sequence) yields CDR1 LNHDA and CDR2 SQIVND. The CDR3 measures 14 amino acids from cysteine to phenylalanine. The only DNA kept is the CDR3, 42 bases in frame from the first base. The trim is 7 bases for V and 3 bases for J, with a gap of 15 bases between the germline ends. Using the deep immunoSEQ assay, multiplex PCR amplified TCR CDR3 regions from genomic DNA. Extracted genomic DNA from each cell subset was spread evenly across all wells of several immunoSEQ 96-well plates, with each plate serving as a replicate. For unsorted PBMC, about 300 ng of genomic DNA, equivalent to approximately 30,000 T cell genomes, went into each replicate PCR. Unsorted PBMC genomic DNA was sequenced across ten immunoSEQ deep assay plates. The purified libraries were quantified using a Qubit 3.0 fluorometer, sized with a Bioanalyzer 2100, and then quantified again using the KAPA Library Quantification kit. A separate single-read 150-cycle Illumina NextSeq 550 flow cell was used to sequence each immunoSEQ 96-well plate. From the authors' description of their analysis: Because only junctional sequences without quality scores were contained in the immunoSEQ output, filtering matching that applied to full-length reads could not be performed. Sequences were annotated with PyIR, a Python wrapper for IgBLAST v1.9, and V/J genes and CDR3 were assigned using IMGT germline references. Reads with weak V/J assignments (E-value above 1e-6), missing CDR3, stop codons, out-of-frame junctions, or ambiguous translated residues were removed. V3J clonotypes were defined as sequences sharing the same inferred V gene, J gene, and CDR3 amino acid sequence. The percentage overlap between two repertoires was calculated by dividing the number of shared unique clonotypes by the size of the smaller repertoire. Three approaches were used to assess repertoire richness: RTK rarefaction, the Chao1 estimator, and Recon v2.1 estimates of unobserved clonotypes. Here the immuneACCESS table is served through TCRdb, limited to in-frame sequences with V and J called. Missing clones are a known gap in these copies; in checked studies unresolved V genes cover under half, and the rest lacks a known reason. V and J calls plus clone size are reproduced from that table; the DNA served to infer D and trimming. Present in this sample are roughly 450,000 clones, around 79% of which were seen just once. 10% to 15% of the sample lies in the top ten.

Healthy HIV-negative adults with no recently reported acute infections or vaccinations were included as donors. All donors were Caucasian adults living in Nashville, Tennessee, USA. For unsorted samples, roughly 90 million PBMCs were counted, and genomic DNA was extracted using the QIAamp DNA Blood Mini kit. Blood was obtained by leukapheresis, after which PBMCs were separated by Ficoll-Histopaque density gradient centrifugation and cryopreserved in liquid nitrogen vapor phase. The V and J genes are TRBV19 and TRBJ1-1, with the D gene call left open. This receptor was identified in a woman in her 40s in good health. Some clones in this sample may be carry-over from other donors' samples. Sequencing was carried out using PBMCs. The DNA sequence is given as TGTGCCAGTACAACACCCGGGCTCGACACTGAAGCTTTCTTT. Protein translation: CASTTPGLDTEAFF. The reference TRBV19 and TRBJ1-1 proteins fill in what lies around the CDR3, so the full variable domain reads DGGITQSPKYLFRKEGQNVTLSCEQNLNHDAMYWYRQDPGQGLRLIYYSQIVNDFQKGDIAEGYSVSREKKESFPLTVTSAQKNPTAFYLCASTTPGLDTEAFFGQGTRLTVV.